The present T cell receptor (beta chain) was sequenced within a study of T cells in Graves' hyperthyroidism and ophthalmopathy. Study outcomes and limitations: A model built on 13 V-J features separated ophthalmopathy from stable hyperthyroidism.

After removal of 3 bases from V and 3 bases from J, the junction contained 4 bases not matched to a gene. The CDR3 runs to 16 residues. Looked up from germline, CDR1 is SGHTA and CDR2 is FQGNSA. Amplification of TCR beta CDR3 regions was performed using RNA transcripts as template. TCR CDR3 underwent first-round RT-PCR with the HTBI primer set. MiXCR, run by TCRdb on the multiplex PCR reads, gives a single entry per CDR3 protein. The profile shows about 380,000 distinct CDR3 sequences, approximately 13% of them singletons. This clonotype was observed many times. What it binds is not known. Any symptoms of ophthalmopathy came after the first hyperthyroidism diagnosis, from which the blood sample dates.

The sequence was collected from a man younger than 40 with Graves' hyperthyroidism that later progressed to Graves' ophthalmopathy. Sequencing was performed on blood. The chain links TRBV7-2 to TRBJ2-5, with TRBD2 matching 13 bases. The CDR3 sequence is CASSFMGLAGKETQYF. In nucleotides, the CDR3 is TGTGCCAGCAGCTTCATGGGACTAGCGGGGAAAGAGACCCAGTACTTC.